The present entry profiles one T cell receptor beta chain with its context. The antigen remains unidentified. The ends lost 6 bases at V and 1 base at J; junction bases unmatched: 3. Germline assignment: CDR1 WSHSY and CDR2 SAAADI. The CDR3 spans 16 residues. The data stem from a study of cytomegalovirus exposure and HLA in healthy donors. Notes on the study in general: Later analysis identified several of the most significant clusters that appeared linked to common viral pathogens. Later analysis demonstrated an association between a missense DCLRE1C variant and TCR beta V- and J-gene trimming.

PCR primers comprised 60 Vbeta and 13 Jbeta primers. Clones were sequenced by immunoSEQ multiplex PCR, and TCRdb holds only the in-frame ones, with some missing. The table includes some 98,000 clones, around 76% detected once. The receptor was isolated from a human donor in good health. The gene calls are TRBV10-2 and TRBJ2-3, with 14 nucleotides matching TRBD2. Source material: PBMCs. In DNA form, the CDR3 reads TGCGCCAGCAGCGTGGGACTAGCGGGAGGCACAGATACGCAGTATTTT. As protein: CASSVGLAGGTDTQYF.